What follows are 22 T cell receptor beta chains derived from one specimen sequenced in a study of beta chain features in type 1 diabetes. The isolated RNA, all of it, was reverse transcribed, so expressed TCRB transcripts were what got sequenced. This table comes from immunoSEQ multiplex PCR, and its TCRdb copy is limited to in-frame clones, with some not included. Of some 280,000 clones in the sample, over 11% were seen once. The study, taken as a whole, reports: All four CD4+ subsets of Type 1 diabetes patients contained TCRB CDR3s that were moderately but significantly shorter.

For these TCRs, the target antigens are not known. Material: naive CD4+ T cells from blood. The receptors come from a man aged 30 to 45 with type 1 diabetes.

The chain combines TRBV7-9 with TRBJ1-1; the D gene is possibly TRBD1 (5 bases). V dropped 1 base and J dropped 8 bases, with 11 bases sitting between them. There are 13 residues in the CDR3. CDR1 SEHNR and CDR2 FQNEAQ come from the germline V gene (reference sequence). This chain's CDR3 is CASSLDGGEEAFF. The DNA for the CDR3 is TGTGCCAGCAGCTTAGATGGGGGGGAAGAAGCTTTCTTT.

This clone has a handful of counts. Here the CDR3 reads CASSLDRETEAFF. Here the CDR3 DNA reads TGTGCCAGCAGCTTAGACAGGGAGACTGAAGCTTTCTTT. V gene TRBV7-2 combines with J gene TRBJ1-1, with a tentative D call TRBD1 (6 bases). V lost 1 base and J 5 bases, leaving 8 bases between the germline ends. Germline loops: CDR1 SGHTA, CDR2 FQGNSA. The CDR3 covers 13 residues.

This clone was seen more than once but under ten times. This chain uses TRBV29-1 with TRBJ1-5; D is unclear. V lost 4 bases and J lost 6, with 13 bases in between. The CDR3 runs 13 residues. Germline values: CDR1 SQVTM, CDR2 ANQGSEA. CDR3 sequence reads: CSVVTISGQPQHF. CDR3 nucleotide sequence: TGCAGCGTTGTGACCATCTCAGGTCAGCCCCAGCATTTT.

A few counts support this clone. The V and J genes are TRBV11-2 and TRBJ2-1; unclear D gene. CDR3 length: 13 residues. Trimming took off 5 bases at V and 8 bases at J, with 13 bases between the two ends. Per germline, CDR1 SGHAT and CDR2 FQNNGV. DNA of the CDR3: TGTGCCAGCAGCAAGAGTGTACGGTATGAGCAGTTCTTC. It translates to CASSKSVRYEQFF.

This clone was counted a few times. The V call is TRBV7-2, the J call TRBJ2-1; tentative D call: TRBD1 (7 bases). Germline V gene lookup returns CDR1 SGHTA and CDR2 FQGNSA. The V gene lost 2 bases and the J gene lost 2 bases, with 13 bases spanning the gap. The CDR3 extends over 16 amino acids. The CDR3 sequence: CASSLRGRGAYNEQFF. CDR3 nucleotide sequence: TGTGCCAGCAGCTTAAGGGGGCGGGGAGCCTACAATGAGCAGTTCTTC.

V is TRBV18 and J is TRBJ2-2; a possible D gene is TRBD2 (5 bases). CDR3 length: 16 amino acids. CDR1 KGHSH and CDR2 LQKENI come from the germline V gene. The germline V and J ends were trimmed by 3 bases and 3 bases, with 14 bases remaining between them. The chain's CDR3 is CASSPPRVMDTGELFF. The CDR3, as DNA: TGTGCCAGCTCACCTCCGAGGGTAATGGACACCGGGGAGCTGTTTTTT. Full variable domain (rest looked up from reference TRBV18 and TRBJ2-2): NAGVMQNPRHLVRRRGQEARLRCSPMKGHSHVYWYRQLPEEGLKFMVYLQKENIIDESGMPKERFSAEFPKEGPSILRIQQVVRGDSAAYFCASSPPRVMDTGELFFGEGSRLTVL.

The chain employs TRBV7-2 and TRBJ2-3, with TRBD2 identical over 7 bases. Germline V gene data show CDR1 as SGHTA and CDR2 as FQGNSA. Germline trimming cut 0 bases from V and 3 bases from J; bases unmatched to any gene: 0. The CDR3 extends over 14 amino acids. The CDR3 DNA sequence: TGTGCCAGCAGCTTAGCGCGGGGGACAGATACGCAGTATTTT. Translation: CASSLARGTDTQYF.

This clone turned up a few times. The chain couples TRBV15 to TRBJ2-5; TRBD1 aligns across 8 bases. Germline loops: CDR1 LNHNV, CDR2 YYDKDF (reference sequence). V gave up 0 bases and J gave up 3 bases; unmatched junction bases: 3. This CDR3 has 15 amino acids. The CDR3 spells CATSRDPGQEETQYF. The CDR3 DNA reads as TGTGCCACCAGCAGAGATCCGGGACAGGAAGAGACCCAGTACTTC. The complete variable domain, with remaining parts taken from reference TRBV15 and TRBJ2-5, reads DAMVIQNPRYQVTQFGKPVTLSCSQTLNHNVMYWYQQKSSQAPKLLFHYYDKDFNNEADTPDNFQSRRPNTSFCFLDIRSPGLGDTAMYLCATSRDPGQEETQYFGPGTRLLVL.

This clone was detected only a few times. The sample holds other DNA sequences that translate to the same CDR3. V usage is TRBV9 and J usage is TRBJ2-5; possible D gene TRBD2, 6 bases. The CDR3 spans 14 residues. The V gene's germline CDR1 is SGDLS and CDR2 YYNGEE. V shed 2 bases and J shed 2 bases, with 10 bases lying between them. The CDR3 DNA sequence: TGTGCCAGCAGCGTCGGAGGGCTACAAGAGACCCAGTACTTC. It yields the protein CASSVGGLQETQYF.

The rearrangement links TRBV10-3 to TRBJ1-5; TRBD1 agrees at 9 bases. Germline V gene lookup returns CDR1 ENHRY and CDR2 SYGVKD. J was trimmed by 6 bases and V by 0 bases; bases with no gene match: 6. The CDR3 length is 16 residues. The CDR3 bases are TGTGCCATCAGTGAGTCTTTGGGACAGGGAATTCAGCCCCAGCATTTT. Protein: CAISESLGQGIQPQHF.

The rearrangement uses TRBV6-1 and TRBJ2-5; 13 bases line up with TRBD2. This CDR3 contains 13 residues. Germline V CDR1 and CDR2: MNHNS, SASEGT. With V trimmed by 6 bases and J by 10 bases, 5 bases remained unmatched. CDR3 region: CASRLAGGKVQYF. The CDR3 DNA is TGTGCCAGCAGACTAGCGGGAGGGAAGGTCCAGTACTTC.

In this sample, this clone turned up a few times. CDR3 sequence reads: CASSIQGSDEQYF. Here the CDR3 DNA reads TGTGCCAGTAGTATACAGGGGAGCGACGAGCAGTACTTC. The chain has TRBV19 and TRBJ2-7; maybe TRBD1 (6 bases). V gave up 2 bases and J gave up 5 bases, with 10 bases separating them. The CDR3 is made up of 13 amino acids. The germline V gene has CDR1 LNHDA and CDR2 SQIVND (reference sequence).

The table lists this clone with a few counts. The CDR3 sequence is CASSVAASGANEQFF. In nucleotides, the CDR3 is TGTGCCAGCAGCGTAGCGGCTAGCGGGGCTAATGAGCAGTTCTTC. The chain is built from TRBV9 and TRBJ2-1, with 9 positions matching TRBD2. Germline values: CDR1 SGDLS, CDR2 YYNGEE. Losses at the gene ends were 0 bases for V and 7 bases for J; bases not matched to a gene: 5. This CDR3 is built from 15 residues. Variable domain in full (rest from reference TRBV9 and TRBJ2-1): DSGVTQTPKHLITATGQRVTLRCSPRSGDLSVYWYQQSLDQGLQFLIQYYNGEERAKGNILERFSAQQFPDLHSELNLSSLELGDSALYFCASSVAASGANEQFFGPGTRLTVL.

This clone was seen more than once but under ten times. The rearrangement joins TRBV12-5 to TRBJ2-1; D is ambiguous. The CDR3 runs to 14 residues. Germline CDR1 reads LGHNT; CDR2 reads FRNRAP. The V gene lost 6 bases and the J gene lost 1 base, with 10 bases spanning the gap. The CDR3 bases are TGTGCTAGTGGACCAGGAAGGTCCTACAATGAGCAGTTCTTC. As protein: CASGPGRSYNEQFF.

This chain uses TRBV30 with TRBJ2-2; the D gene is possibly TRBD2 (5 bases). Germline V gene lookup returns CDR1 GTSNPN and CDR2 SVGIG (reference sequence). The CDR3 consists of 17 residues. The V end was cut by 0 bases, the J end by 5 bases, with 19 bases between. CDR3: CAWSVLGSPPRTGELFF. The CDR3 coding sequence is TGTGCCTGGAGTGTACTAGGCTCCCCCCCGCGGACCGGGGAGCTGTTTTTT.

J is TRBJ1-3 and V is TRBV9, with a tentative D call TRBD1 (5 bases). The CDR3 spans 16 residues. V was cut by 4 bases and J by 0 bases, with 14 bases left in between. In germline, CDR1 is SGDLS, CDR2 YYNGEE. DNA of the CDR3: TGTGCCAGCAGCTCCAGAGTGGGGCTCTCTGGAAACACCATATATTTT. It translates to CASSSRVGLSGNTIYF.

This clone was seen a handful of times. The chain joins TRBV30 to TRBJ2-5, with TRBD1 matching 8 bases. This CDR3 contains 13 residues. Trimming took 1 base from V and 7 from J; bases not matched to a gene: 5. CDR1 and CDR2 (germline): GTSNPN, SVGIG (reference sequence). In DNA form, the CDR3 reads TGTGCCTGGAGTGGACAGGGGTTGGGGACCCAGTACTTC. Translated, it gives CAWSGQGLGTQYF.

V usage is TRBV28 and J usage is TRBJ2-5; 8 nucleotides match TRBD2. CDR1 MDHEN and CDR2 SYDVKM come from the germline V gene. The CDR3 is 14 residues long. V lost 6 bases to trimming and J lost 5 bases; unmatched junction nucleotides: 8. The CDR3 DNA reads TGTGCCAGCAGAACTCGACGGGGGGGGGAGACCCAGTACTTC. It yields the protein CASRTRRGGETQYF.

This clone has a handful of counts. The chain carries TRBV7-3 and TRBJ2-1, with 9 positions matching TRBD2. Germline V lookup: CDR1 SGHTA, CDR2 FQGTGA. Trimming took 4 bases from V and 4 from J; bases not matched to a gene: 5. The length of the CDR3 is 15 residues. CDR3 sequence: CASSSQAGGYNEQFF. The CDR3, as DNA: TGTGCCAGCAGCTCCCAAGCGGGAGGATACAATGAGCAGTTCTTC.

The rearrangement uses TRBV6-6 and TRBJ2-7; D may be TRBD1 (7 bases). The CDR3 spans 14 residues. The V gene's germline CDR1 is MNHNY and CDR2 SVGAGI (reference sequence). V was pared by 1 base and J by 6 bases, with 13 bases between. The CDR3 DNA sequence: TGTGCCAGCAGTTACTATGATCAGGGGGGCGAGCAGTACTTC. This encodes CASSYYDQGGEQYF.

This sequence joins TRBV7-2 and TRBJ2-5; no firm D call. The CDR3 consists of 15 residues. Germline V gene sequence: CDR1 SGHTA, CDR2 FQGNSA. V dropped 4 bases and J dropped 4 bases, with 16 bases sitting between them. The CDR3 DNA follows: TGTGCCAGCAGCTCCCGCGCGCTTCCTCGAGAGACCCAGTACTTC. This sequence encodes CASSSRALPRETQYF.

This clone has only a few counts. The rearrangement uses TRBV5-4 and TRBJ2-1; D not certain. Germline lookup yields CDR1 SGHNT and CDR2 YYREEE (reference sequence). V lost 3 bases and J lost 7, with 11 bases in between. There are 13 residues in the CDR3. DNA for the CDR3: TGTGCCAGCAGCTCCGACTTACTTAATGAGCAGTTCTTC. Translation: CASSSDLLNEQFF.